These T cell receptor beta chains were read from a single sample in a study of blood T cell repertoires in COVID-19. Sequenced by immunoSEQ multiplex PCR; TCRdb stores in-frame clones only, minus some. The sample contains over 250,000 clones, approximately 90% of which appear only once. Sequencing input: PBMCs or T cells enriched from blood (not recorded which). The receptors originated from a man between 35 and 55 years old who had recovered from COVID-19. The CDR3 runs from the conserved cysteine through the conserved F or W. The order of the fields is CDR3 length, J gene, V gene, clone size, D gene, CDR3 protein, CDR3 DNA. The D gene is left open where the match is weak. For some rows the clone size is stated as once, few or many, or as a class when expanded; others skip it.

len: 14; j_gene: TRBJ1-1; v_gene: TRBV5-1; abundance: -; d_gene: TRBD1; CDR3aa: CASTTGGRNTEAFF; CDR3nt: TGCGCCAGCACCACAGGGGGCCGTAACACTGAAGCTTTCTTT
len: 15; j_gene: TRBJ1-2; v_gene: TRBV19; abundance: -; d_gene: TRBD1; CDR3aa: CASRSTGTDNYGYTF; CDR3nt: TGTGCCAGTAGGTCAACCGGGACAGATAACTATGGCTACACCTTC
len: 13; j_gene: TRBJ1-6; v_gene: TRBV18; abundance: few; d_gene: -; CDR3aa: CASSPSGNSPLHF; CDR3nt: TGTGCCAGCTCACCAAGCGGGAATTCACCCCTCCACTTT
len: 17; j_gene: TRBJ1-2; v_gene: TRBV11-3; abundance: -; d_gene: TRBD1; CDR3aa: CASSSRTGGSYVYGYTF; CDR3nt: TGTGCCAGCAGCTCCCGGACAGGGGGCTCCTATGTATATGGCTACACCTTC
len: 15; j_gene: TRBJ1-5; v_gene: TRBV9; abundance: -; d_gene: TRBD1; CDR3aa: CASSGTGDHYQPQHF; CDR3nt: TGTGCCAGCAGCGGGACAGGGGACCATTATCAGCCCCAGCATTTT
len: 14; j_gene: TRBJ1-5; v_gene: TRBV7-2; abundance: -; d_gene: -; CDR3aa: CASALPGGYQPQHF; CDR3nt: TGTGCCAGCGCCCTTCCTGGGGGGTATCAGCCCCAGCATTTT
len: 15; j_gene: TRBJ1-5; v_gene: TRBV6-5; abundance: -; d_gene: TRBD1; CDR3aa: CASNSLDRANQPQHF; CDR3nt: TGTGCCAGCAACTCATTGGACAGGGCAAATCAGCCCCAGCATTTT
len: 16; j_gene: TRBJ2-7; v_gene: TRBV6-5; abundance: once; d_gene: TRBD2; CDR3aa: CASSYSIVASGYEQYF; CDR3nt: TGTGCCAGCAGTTACTCGATAGTGGCTAGCGGCTACGAGCAGTACTTC
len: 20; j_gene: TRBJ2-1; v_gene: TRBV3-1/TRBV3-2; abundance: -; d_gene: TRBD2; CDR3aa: CASSSRTSGGPLKSYNEQFF; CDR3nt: TGTGCCAGCAGCTCCCGGACTAGCGGGGGGCCCTTGAAATCCTACAATGAGCAGTTCTTC
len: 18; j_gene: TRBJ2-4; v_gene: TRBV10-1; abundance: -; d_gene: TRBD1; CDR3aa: CASSAINRGERAKNIQYF; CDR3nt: TGCGCCAGCAGTGCTATAAACAGGGGGGAGAGAGCCAAAAACATTCAGTACTTC
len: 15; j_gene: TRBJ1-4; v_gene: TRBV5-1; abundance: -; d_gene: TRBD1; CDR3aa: CASSATGTGAEKLFF; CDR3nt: TGCGCCAGCAGCGCGACCGGGACAGGGGCTGAAAAACTGTTTTTT
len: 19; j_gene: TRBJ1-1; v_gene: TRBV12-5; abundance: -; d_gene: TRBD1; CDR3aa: CASRLVPGTGRLTNTEAFF; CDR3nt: TGTGCTAGTAGACTAGTACCCGGGACAGGACGATTAACTAACACTGAAGCTTTCTTT
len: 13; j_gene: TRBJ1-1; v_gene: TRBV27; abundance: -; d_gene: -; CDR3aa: CASSFSPNTEAFF; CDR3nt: TGTGCCAGCAGTTTTTCTCCGAACACTGAAGCTTTCTTT
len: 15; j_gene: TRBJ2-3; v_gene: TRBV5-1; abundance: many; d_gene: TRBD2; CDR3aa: CASSLLAGELDTQYF; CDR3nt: TGCGCCAGCAGCTTGCTAGCGGGAGAGTTAGATACGCAGTATTTT
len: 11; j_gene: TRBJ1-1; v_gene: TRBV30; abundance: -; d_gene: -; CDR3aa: CAWSEHTEAFF; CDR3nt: TGTGCCTGGAGTGAGCACACTGAAGCTTTCTTT
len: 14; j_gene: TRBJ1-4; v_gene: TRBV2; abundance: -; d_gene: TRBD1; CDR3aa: CASDRGATNEKLFF; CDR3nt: TGTGCCAGTGACAGGGGGGCAACTAATGAAAAACTGTTTTTT
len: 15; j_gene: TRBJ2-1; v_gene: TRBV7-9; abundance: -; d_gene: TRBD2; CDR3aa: CASNTIAGWDNEQFF; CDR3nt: TGTGCCAGCAACACCATAGCGGGATGGGACAATGAGCAGTTCTTC
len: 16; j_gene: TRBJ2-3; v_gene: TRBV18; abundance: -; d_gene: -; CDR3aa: CASSPTLAGSTDTQYF; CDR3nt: TGTGCCAGCTCCCCCACCTTGGCGGGGAGCACAGATACGCAGTATTTT
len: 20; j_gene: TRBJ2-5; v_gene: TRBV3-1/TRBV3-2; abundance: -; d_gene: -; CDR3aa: CASSQDTGFFGGGPQETQYF; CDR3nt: TGTGCCAGCAGCCAAGATACAGGGTTCTTTGGCGGGGGACCTCAAGAGACCCAGTACTTC
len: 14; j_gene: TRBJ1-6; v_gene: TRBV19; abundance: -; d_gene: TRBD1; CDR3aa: CASRSGQAPSPLHF; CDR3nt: TGTGCCAGTAGGTCGGGACAGGCGCCATCACCCCTCCACTTT
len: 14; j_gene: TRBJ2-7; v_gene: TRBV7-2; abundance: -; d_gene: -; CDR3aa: CASSNGLSQYEQYF; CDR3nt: TGTGCCAGCAGCAACGGACTATCCCAGTACGAGCAGTACTTC
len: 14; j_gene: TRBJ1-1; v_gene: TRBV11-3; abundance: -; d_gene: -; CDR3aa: CASSRGVSNTEAFF; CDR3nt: TGTGCCAGCTCCCGGGGGGTCTCGAACACTGAAGCTTTCTTT
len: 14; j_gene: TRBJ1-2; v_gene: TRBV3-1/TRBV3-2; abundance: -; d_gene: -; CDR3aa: CASSPSGGGQGYTF; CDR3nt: TGTGCCAGCAGCCCAAGTGGGGGCGGGCAGGGCTACACCTTC
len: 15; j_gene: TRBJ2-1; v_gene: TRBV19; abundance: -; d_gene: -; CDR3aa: CASSRTDRNGNEQFF; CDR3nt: TGTGCCAGTAGTAGGACCGACAGAAACGGCAATGAGCAGTTCTTC
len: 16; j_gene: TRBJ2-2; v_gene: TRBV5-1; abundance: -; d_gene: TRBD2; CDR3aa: CASSPLAGGPHGELFF; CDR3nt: TGCGCCAGCAGCCCCTTGGCGGGGGGGCCTCACGGGGAGCTGTTTTTT
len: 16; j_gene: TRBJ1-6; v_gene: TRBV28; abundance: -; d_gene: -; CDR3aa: CASIMGGVGSNSPLHF; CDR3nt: TGTGCCAGTATAATGGGGGGGGTTGGTTCCAATTCACCCCTCCACTTT
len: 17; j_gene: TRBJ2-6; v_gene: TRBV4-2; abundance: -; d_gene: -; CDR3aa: CASSPSRGAGGANVLTF; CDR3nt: TGTGCCAGCAGCCCATCCCGTGGGGCTGGTGGGGCCAACGTCCTGACTTTC
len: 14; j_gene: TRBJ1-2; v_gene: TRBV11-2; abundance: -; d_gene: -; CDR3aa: CASSLDGQGYGYTF; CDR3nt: TGTGCCAGCAGCTTAGATGGCCAGGGGTATGGCTACACCTTC
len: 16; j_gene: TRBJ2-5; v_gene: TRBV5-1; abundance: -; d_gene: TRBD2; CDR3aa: CASSSGPSGIQETQYF; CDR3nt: TGCGCCAGCAGCTCGGGCCCGAGCGGGATACAAGAGACCCAGTACTTC
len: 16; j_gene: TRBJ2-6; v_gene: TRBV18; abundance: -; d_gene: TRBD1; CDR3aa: CASSSTGSSGANVLTF; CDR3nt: TGTGCCAGCTCATCGACAGGGAGCTCTGGGGCCAACGTCCTGACTTTC
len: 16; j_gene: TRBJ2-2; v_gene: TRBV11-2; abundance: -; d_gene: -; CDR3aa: CASSLASAGHTGELFF; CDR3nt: TGTGCCAGCAGCTTAGCCTCAGCGGGTCACACCGGGGAGCTGTTTTTT
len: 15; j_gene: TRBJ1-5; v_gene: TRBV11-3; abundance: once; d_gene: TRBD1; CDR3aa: CASSTTGLGDQPQHF; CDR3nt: TGTGCCAGCAGCACGACAGGGTTGGGCGATCAGCCCCAGCATTTT
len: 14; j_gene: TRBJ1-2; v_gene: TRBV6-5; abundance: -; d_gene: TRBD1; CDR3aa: CASIDGQGSWGYTF; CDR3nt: TGTGCCAGCATAGACGGACAGGGGTCTTGGGGCTACACCTTC
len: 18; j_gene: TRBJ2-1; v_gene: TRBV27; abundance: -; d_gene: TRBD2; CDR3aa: CARGSQSEKREGRCEQFF; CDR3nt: TGTGCCAGGGGGAGCCAAAGTGAGAAGCGGGAGGGCCGGTGTGAGCAGTTCTTC
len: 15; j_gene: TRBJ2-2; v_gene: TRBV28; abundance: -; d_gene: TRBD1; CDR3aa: CASRTGTGRTGELFF; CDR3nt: TGTGCCAGCAGGACCGGGACAGGGAGGACCGGGGAGCTGTTTTTT
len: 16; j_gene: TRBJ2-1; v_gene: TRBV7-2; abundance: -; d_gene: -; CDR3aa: CASSLVASVTFNEQFF; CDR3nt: TGTGCCAGCAGCTTAGTGGCTAGCGTTACTTTCAATGAGCAGTTCTTC
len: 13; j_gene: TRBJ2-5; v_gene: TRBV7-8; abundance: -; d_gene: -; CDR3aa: CASSLGSGETQYF; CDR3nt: TGTGCCAGCAGCTTAGGGTCAGGAGAGACCCAGTACTTC
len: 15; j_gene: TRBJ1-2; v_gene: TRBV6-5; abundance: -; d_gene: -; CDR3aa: CASRKESGGAGGYTF; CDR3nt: TGTGCCAGCAGGAAAGAGTCGGGGGGCGCGGGCGGCTACACCTTC
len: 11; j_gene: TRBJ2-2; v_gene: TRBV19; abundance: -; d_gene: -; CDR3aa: CASRGHGELFF; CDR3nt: TGTGCCAGTAGGGGGCACGGGGAGCTGTTTTTT
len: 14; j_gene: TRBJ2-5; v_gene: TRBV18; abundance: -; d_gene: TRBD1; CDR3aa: CASSPRTGKETQYF; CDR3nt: TGTGCCAGCTCACCTAGGACAGGGAAAGAGACCCAGTACTTC
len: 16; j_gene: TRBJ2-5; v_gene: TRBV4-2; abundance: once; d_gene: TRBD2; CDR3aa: CASSQTSGPIQETQYF; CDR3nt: TGTGCCAGCAGCCAAACTAGCGGGCCCATCCAAGAGACCCAGTACTTC
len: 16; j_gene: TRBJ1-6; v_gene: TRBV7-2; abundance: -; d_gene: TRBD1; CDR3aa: CASSSGGSSYNSPLHF; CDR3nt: TGTGCCAGCAGCTCAGGGGGTAGCTCCTATAATTCACCCCTCCACTTT
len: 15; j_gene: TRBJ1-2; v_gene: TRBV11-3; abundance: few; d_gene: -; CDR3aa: CASSSASELYYGYTF; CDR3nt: TGTGCCAGCAGCTCTGCAAGTGAGCTCTACTATGGCTACACCTTC
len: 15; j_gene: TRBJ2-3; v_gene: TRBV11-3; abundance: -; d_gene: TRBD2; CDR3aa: CASSLGGGSTDTQYF; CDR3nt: TGTGCCAGCAGCTTAGGCGGGGGTAGCACAGATACGCAGTATTTT
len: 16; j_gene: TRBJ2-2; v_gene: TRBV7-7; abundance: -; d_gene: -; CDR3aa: CASSSVGGPNTGELFF; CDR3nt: TGTGCTAGCAGCTCCGTGGGGGGGCCGAACACCGGGGAGCTGTTTTTT
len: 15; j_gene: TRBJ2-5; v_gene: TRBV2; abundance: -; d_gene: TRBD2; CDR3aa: CASRRLLAGGETQYF; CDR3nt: TGTGCCAGCAGGCGACTACTAGCGGGAGGGGAGACCCAGTACTTC
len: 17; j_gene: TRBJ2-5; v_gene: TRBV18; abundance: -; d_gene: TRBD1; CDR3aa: CASSANPGTGVGETQYF; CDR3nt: TGTGCCAGCTCAGCAAATCCCGGGACAGGGGTTGGAGAGACCCAGTACTTC
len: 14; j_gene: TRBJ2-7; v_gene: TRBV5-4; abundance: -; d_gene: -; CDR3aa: CASSPQGRFNEQYF; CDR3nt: TGTGCCAGCAGTCCTCAGGGAAGGTTCAACGAGCAGTACTTC
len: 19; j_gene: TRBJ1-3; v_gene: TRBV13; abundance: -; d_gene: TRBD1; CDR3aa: CASSLRGQGLYSSGNTIYF; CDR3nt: TGTGCCAGCAGCTTGAGAGGACAGGGGCTTTATTCCTCTGGAAACACCATATATTTT
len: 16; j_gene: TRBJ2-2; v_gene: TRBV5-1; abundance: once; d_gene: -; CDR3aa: CASSLGTYSNTGELFF; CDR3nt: TGCGCCAGCAGCTTGGGGACATATTCGAACACCGGGGAGCTGTTTTTT
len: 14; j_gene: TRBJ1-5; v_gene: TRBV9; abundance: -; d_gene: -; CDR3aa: CASRGGQSNQPQHF; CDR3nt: TGTGCCAGCAGGGGAGGCCAGAGCAATCAGCCCCAGCATTTT